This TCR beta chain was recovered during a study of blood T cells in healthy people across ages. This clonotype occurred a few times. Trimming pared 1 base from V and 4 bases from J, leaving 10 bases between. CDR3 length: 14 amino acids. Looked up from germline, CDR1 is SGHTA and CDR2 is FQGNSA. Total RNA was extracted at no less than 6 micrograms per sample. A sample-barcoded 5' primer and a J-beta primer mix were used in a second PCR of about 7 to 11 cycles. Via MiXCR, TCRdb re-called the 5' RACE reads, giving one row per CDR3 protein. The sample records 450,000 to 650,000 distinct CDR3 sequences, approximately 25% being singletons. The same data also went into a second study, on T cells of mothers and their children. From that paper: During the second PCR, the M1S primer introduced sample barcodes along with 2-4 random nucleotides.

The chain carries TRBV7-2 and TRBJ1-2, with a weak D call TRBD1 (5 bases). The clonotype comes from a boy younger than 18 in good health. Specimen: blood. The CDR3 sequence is CASSLGGSIYGYTF. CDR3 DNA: TGTGCCAGCAGCTTAGGGGGCAGTATCTATGGCTACACCTTC.